Shown below are 26 T cell receptor beta chains from a single sample sequenced in a study of identical twins. TCRdb reprocessed the 5' RACE reads via MiXCR and lists one record per CDR3 protein. The sample has about 260,000 distinct CDR3 sequences, about 7% seen once. The same data also went into a second study, on yellow fever vaccine responses in identical twins.

The sequencing input was memory (CD45RO+) T cells sorted from blood. These TCRs come from a woman under 30 in good health.

This clonotype was recorded a few times. A read error may account for a junction end that differs from germline. The rearrangement joins TRBV6-5 to TRBJ1-1; a possible D gene is TRBD1 (6 bases). Germline V gene sequence: CDR1 MNHEY, CDR2 SVGAGI. The CDR3 runs 14 residues. The chain's CDR3 is CASSYKGGNTEAFF. CDR3 nucleotides: TGTGCCAGCAGTTACAAGGGGGGCAACACTGAAGCCTTCTTT.

The rearrangement uses TRBV11-2 and TRBJ1-1, with D tentatively TRBD1 (5 bases). Trimming took off 0 bases at V and 8 bases at J, with 13 bases between the two ends. The CDR3 sequence is 14 residues long. Per germline, CDR1 SGHAT and CDR2 FQNNGV. The CDR3 DNA reads TGTGCCAGCAGCTTAGATAGCCCGGGGGGGGAAGCTTTCTTT. It specifies CASSLDSPGGEAFF.

The chain employs TRBV6-2 or TRBV6-3 and TRBJ2-3; 8 positions match TRBD1. Unmatched junction bases numbered 3, after V lost 0 bases and J lost 7 bases. The CDR3 has 14 residues. CDR1 and CDR2 (germline): MNHEY, SVGEGT. In nucleotides, the CDR3 is TGTGCCAGCAGTTACTCACAGGGGGTAAATACGCAGTATTTT. It yields the protein CASSYSQGVNTQYF.

This clonotype was counted a few times. The rearrangement joins TRBV5-1 to TRBJ1-4, with D possibly matching TRBD1 (6 bases). V was cut by 5 bases and J by 4 bases, with 9 bases left in between. Germline V CDR1 and CDR2: SGHRS, YFSETQ. The CDR3 has 13 residues. This CDR3 is CASSSGVNEKLFF. For the CDR3, the DNA is TGCGCCAGCAGTTCAGGGGTTAATGAAAAACTGTTTTTT.

This clonotype has at least ten counts. The CDR3 here is CASSDTDTQYF. CDR3 DNA: TGTGCCAGCAGTGACACAGATACGCAGTATTTT. The chain couples TRBV12-3 or TRBV12-4 to TRBJ2-3; D gene uncertain. The CDR3 extends over 11 amino acids. V dropped 5 bases and J dropped 2 bases, with 2 bases sitting between them.

This sequence joins TRBV7-2 and TRBJ1-3, with unresolved D. V was pared by 5 bases and J by 1 base, with 9 bases between. The germline V gene has CDR1 SGHTA and CDR2 FQGNSA. This CDR3 is 14 amino acids long. The CDR3 DNA reads as TGTGCCAGCAGCCCCAACAGTTCTGGAAACACCATATATTTT. This codes for CASSPNSSGNTIYF. Together with reference TRBV7-2 and TRBJ1-3, the CDR3 gives the full variable domain: GAGVSQSPSNKVTEKGKDVELRCDPISGHTALYWYRQSLGQGLEFLIYFQGNSAPDKSGLPSDRFSAERTGGSVSTLTIQRTQQEDSAVYLCASSPNSSGNTIYFGEGSWLTVV.

This clonotype was observed at least ten times. The V call is TRBV5-6, the J call TRBJ1-5; possible D gene TRBD1, 5 bases. Germline loops: CDR1 SGHDT, CDR2 YYEEEE. The V and J ends lost 6 bases and 7 bases respectively, with 17 bases between them. The CDR3 is 14 residues long. The CDR3 nucleotides read TGTGCCAGCACCAAAGGGGCAGGGCGACAGCCCCAGCATTTT. This codes for CASTKGAGRQPQHF.

The sample holds many counts of this clonotype. V is TRBV6-5 and J is TRBJ1-1; D gene unclear. V gave up 4 bases and J gave up 7 bases, with 10 bases separating them. The CDR3 is 12 amino acids. In germline, CDR1 is MNHEY, CDR2 SVGAGI. In nucleotides, the CDR3 is TGTGCCAGCAGTTCGACACCACGTGAAGCTTTCTTT. Amino acids: CASSSTPREAFF.

V is TRBV20-1 and J is TRBJ2-4; 9 nucleotides agree with TRBD1. This CDR3 comprises 14 residues. V was pared by 5 bases and J by 7 bases, with 9 bases of the junction left unmatched. CDR1 is DFQATT and CDR2 is SNEGSKA in the germline V gene (reference sequence). The CDR3: CSASRPGQGNIQYF. DNA of the CDR3: TGCAGTGCTTCGCGTCCTGGACAGGGGAACATTCAGTACTTC.

This chain uses TRBV20-1 with TRBJ2-5, with D possibly called TRBD1 or TRBD2 (6 bases each). Germline V gene lookup returns CDR1 DFQATT and CDR2 SNEGSKA (reference sequence). The CDR3 is 15 amino acids. With 1 base removed from V and 2 bases from J, the gap between germline ends came to 14 bases. CDR3 region: CSARAGGPGQETQYF. CDR3 nucleotides: TGCAGTGCTAGAGCTGGGGGGCCCGGGCAAGAGACCCAGTACTTC.

The J gene is TRBJ2-1, the V gene TRBV20-1; tentatively, D is TRBD2 (5 bases). CDR3 size: 14 residues. CDR1 is DFQATT, CDR2 SNEGSKA, per germline (reference sequence). V was shortened by 0 bases and J by 9 bases, with 15 bases between the two germline ends. The CDR3 DNA reads TGCAGTGCTAGAGATGCGGCTTTAGGAGGTGAGCAGTTCTTC. Its protein product is CSARDAALGGEQFF.

The rearrangement links TRBV10-3 to TRBJ1-5; 9 bases line up with TRBD1. CDR3 size: 15 residues. Germline assignment: CDR1 ENHRY and CDR2 SYGVKD. After removal of 2 bases from V and 1 base from J, the junction contained 0 bases not matched to a gene. The CDR3 here is CAISEGQGSNQPQHF. DNA of the CDR3: TGTGCCATCAGTGAGGGACAGGGGAGCAATCAGCCCCAGCATTTT.

This clonotype was recorded a few times. The chain carries TRBV7-8 and TRBJ2-1; possible D gene TRBD2, 8 bases. The V end was cut by 4 bases, the J end by 4 bases, with 14 bases between. Per germline, CDR1 SGHVS and CDR2 FQNEAQ. The CDR3 covers 15 residues. The CDR3 reads CASSSGRGQYNEQFF. DNA for the CDR3: TGTGCCAGCAGCTCCGGGAGGGGACAGTACAATGAGCAGTTCTTC.

This clonotype was seen a few times. The chain combines TRBV11-3 with TRBJ2-5, with TRBD2 matching 10 bases. Germline trimming cut 1 base from V and 3 bases from J; bases unmatched to any gene: 2. Per germline, CDR1 SGHNT and CDR2 YENEEA. The length of the CDR3 is 15 residues. The CDR3 DNA reads TGTGCCAGCAGCTTAGGCCTAGCGGGGGAAGAGACCCAGTACTTC. Its protein is CASSLGLAGEETQYF.

This clonotype was detected only a few times. The genes are TRBV20-1 and TRBJ2-5; weak D call: TRBD2 (6 bases). The length of the CDR3 is 16 residues. Trimming took off 3 bases at V and 0 bases at J, with 17 bases between the two ends. Per the germline V gene, CDR1 is DFQATT and CDR2 is SNEGSKA (reference sequence). The CDR3 nucleotides read TGCAGTGCTAGTCGACTTGACCCGGGGGACCAAGAGACCCAGTACTTC. It is translated as CSASRLDPGDQETQYF.

This clonotype was detected only a few times. The chain couples TRBV5-1 to TRBJ2-3; 11 bases map to TRBD2. The CDR3 totals 14 residues. Germline V gives CDR1 SGHRS, CDR2 YFSETQ. Germline trimming cut 4 bases from V and 4 bases from J; bases unmatched to any gene: 2. CDR3 region: CASSIAGGPDTQYF. DNA of the CDR3: TGCGCCAGCAGCATAGCGGGGGGGCCAGATACGCAGTATTTT.

There are a few counts of this clonotype. The rearrangement uses TRBV20-1 and TRBJ2-1; D possibly matches TRBD1 or TRBD2 (5 bases each). Germline V gene lookup returns CDR1 DFQATT and CDR2 SNEGSKA (reference sequence). The CDR3 has 15 amino acids. V lost 3 bases to trimming and J lost 0 bases, with 12 bases between them. CDR3 loop: CSASLDGTSYNEQFF. DNA of the CDR3: TGCAGTGCTAGTCTCGACGGGACCTCCTACAATGAGCAGTTCTTC.

This clonotype has at least ten counts. The rearrangement links TRBV24-1 to TRBJ2-1; 7 bases map to TRBD2. Per germline, CDR1 KGHDR and CDR2 SFDVKD. This CDR3 comprises 16 residues. The V gene end was trimmed by 0 bases and the J gene end by 7 bases; junction bases not matched to a gene: 8. The CDR3 region is CATSDLQAGEENEQFF. CDR3 coding DNA: TGTGCCACCAGTGATTTGCAGGCGGGAGAGGAAAATGAGCAGTTCTTC.

The chain couples TRBV20-1 to TRBJ2-1; TRBD2 agrees at 9 bases. Germline CDR1 and CDR2: DFQATT and SNEGSKA (reference sequence). The length of the CDR3 is 16 residues. V dropped 6 bases and J dropped 0; count of bases not matched to a gene: 9. DNA for the CDR3: TGCAGTGCCCCATACTTTAGCGGGAGCTCCTACAATGAGCAGTTCTTC. As protein: CSAPYFSGSSYNEQFF.

In this sample, this clonotype turned up many times. V is TRBV24-1 and J is TRBJ2-3; D not certain. This CDR3 is built from 14 residues. Germline V gene lookup returns CDR1 KGHDR and CDR2 SFDVKD. V lost 2 bases and J lost 8, with 13 bases in between. CDR3 residues: CATSDSTAQITQYF. CDR3 bases: TGTGCCACCAGTGATTCCACAGCACAGATTACGCAGTATTTT.

There are many counts of this clonotype. The rearrangement uses TRBV7-3 and TRBJ2-1, with D possibly matching TRBD1 (6 bases). The V and J ends lost 0 bases and 3 bases respectively, with 12 bases between them. From germline, CDR1 is SGHTA and CDR2 FQGTGA. The CDR3 loop spans 16 amino acids. The CDR3 reads CASSLTLGGFYNEQFF. The DNA of the CDR3 is TGTGCCAGCAGCTTAACGTTAGGGGGTTTCTACAATGAGCAGTTCTTC.

J is TRBJ2-6 and V is TRBV2, with D possibly TRBD2 on 6 matching bases. Trimming shortened V by 5 bases and J by 3 bases, and 14 bases separated the two germline ends. The CDR3 has 16 amino acids. Per the germline V gene, CDR1 is SNHLY and CDR2 is FYNNEI. The CDR3 nucleotides are TGTGCCAGCAGTCCCCCTGGAGGGCTTGGGGCCAACGTCCTGACTTTC. Translation gives CASSPPGGLGANVLTF.

This clonotype was seen a few times. CDR3 loop: CASSEMAGHKGNEQFF. For the CDR3, the DNA is TGTGCCAGCAGTGAAATGGCGGGACACAAGGGCAATGAGCAGTTCTTC. The chain joins TRBV2 to TRBJ2-1; D possibly matches TRBD1 or TRBD2 (6 bases each). The CDR3 has 16 residues. V shed 2 bases and J shed 6 bases, with 17 bases lying between them. Germline assignment: CDR1 SNHLY and CDR2 FYNNEI.

V gene TRBV6-1 combines with J gene TRBJ2-3, with D possibly being TRBD1 or TRBD2 (5 bases each). The CDR3 sequence is 15 residues long. V was trimmed by 6 bases and J by 0 bases, leaving 13 bases between them. CDR1 is MNHNS, CDR2 SASEGT, per germline. CDR3 in DNA: TGTGCCAGCAGAGGGACCTTGCTTAGCACAGATACGCAGTATTTT. Protein sequence: CASRGTLLSTDTQYF.

This clonotype was detected a few times. The chain links TRBV7-9 to TRBJ2-2; 8 bases align to TRBD1. With 5 bases clipped from V and 1 base from J, the junction kept 3 bases outside the gene matches. Germline assignment: CDR1 SEHNR and CDR2 FQNEAQ (reference sequence). The CDR3 is 15 amino acids. The CDR3 DNA is TGTGCCAGCAGCGTAGGGACAGGGAACACCGGGGAGCTGTTTTTT. Its protein is CASSVGTGNTGELFF.

Many counts were recorded for this clonotype. The rearrangement uses TRBV15 and TRBJ1-6; D call uncertain. Germline CDR1 LNHNV, CDR2 YYDKDF (reference sequence). Trimming removed 3 bases at V and 7 bases at J, with 7 bases between. The length of the CDR3 is 13 residues. The CDR3 nucleotides read TGTGCCACCAGCAGGGCAGAAAATTCACCCCTCCACTTT. As protein: CATSRAENSPLHF. The full variable domain, with the rest looked up from reference TRBV15 and TRBJ1-6, is DAMVIQNPRYQVTQFGKPVTLSCSQTLNHNVMYWYQQKSSQAPKLLFHYYDKDFNNEADTPDNFQSRRPNTSFCFLDIRSPGLGDTAMYLCATSRAENSPLHFGNGTRLTVT.